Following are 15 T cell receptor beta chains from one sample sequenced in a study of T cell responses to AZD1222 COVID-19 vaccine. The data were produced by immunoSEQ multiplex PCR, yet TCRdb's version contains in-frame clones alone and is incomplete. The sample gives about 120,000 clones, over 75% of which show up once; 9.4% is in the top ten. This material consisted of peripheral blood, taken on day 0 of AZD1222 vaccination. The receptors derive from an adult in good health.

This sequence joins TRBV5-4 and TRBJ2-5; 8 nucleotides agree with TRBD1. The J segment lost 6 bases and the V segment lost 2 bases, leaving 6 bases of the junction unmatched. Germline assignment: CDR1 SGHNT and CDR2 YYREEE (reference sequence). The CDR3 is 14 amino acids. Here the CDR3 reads CASSLQTGVKTQYF. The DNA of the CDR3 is TGTGCCAGCAGCTTACAGACAGGGGTGAAGACCCAGTACTTC.

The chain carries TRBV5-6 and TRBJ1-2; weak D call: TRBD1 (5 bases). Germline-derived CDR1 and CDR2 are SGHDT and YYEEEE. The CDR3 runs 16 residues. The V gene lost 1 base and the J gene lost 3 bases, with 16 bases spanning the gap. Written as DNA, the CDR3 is TGTGCCAGCAGCTTGCCAATCGAGCTGGGGGACTATGGCTACACCTTC. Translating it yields CASSLPIELGDYGYTF.

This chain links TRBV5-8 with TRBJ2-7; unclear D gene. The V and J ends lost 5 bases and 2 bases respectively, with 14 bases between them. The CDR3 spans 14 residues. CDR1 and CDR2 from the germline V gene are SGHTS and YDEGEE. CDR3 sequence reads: CASSWSSGTYEQYF. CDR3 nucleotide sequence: TGTGCCAGCAGTTGGTCATCCGGAACCTACGAGCAGTACTTC.

The CDR3 bases are TGCAGTGCTAGGGGAGACACTGAAGCTTTCTTT. Encoded protein: CSARGDTEAFF. The chain uses TRBV20-1 and TRBJ1-1; D unclear. The CDR3 consists of 11 residues. V lost 3 bases and J 3 bases, leaving 5 bases between the germline ends. The germline CDR1 and CDR2 sequences are DFQATT and SNEGSKA (reference sequence).

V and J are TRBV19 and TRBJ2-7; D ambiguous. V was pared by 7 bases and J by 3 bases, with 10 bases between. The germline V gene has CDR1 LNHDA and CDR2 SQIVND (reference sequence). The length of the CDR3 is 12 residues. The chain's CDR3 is CASILRYYEQYF. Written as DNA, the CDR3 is TGTGCCAGTATTCTCCGCTACTACGAGCAGTACTTC.

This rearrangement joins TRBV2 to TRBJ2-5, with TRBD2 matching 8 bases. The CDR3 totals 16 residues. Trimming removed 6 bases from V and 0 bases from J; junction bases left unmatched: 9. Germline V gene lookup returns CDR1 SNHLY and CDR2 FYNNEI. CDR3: CASRRGGLGNQETQYF. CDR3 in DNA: TGTGCCAGCAGACGGGGGGGCCTAGGCAACCAAGAGACCCAGTACTTC.

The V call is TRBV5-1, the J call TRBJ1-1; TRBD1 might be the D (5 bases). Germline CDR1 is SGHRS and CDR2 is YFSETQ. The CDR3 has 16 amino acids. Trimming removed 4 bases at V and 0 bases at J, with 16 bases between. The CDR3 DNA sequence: TGCGCCAGCAGCCCACCGGGCCGGGGCATGAACACTGAAGCTTTCTTT. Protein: CASSPPGRGMNTEAFF.

CDR3 loop: CASSPGRTYEQYF. CDR3 in DNA: TGTGCCAGCAGCCCCGGACGGACCTACGAGCAGTACTTC. The chain links TRBV11-3 to TRBJ2-7; D ambiguous. The CDR3 extends over 13 amino acids. Germline values: CDR1 SGHNT, CDR2 YENEEA. V was trimmed by 5 bases and J by 2 bases, leaving 10 bases between them.

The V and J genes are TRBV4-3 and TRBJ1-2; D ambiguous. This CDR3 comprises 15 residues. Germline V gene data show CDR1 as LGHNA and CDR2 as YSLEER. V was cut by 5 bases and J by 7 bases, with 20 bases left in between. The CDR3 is CASSYTRLIPGGYTF. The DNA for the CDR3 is TGCGCCAGCAGCTACACTCGCCTCATACCGGGTGGCTACACCTTC.

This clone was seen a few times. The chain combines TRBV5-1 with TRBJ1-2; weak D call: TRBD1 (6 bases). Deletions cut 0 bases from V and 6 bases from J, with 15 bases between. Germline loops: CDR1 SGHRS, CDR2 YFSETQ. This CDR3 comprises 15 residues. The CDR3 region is CASSLGQGPLHGYTF. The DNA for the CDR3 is TGCGCCAGCAGCTTGGGCCAGGGGCCACTTCATGGCTACACCTTC.

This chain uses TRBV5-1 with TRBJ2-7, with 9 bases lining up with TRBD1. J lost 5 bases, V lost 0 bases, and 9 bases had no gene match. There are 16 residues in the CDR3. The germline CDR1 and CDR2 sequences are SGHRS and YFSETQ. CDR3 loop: CASSLETTGGLNEQYF. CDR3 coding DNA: TGCGCCAGCAGCTTGGAAACCACAGGGGGCTTGAACGAGCAGTACTTC.

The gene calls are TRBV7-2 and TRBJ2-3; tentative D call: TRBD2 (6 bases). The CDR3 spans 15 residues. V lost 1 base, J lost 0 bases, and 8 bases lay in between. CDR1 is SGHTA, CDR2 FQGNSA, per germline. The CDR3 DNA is TGTGCCAGCAGCTTAGAGCTAGCGAGCACAGATACGCAGTATTTT. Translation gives CASSLELASTDTQYF.

In DNA form, the CDR3 reads TGTGCCACCAGCGACCCCTCCGGGCTAGCGGGAGGGCCGAGTGAAAATGAGCAGTTCTTC. This sequence encodes CATSDPSGLAGGPSENEQFF. The chain employs TRBV15 and TRBJ2-1; 12 bases agree with TRBD2. The junction had 21 bases not matched to a gene; V was cut back by 5 bases and J by 7 bases. CDR1 and CDR2 from the germline V gene are LNHNV and YYDKDF (reference sequence). CDR3 size: 20 residues.

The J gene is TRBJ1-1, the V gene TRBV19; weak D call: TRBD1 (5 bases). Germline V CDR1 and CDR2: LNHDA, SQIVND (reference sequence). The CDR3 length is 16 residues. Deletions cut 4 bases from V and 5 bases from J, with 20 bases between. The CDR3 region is CASSTRHGGVSTEAFF. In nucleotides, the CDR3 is TGTGCCAGTAGTACCCGGCACGGGGGAGTAAGTACTGAAGCTTTCTTT. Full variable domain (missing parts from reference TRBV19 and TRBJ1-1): DGGITQSPKYLFRKEGQNVTLSCEQNLNHDAMYWYRQDPGQGLRLIYYSQIVNDFQKGDIAEGYSVSREKKESFPLTVTSAQKNPTAFYLCASSTRHGGVSTEAFFGQGTRLTVV.

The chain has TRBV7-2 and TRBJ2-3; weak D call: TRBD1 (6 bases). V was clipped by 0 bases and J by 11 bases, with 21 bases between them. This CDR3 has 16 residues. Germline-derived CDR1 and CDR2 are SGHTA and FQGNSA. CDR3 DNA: TGTGCCAGCAGCTTAGCCGAAGGGACGGACAGCGAAAAGCAGTATTTT. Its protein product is CASSLAEGTDSEKQYF.